These 11 T cell receptor beta chains were all obtained from the same sample, sequenced in a study of brain T cells in children with intractable seizures. Time point defined: blood from clinic visit 5 months post-surgery; TSC patient then seizure free. Profiling relied on immunoSEQ multiplex PCR, and the TCRdb table lists in-frame clones only, not all of them. The sample contains around 340,000 clones, 93% of which appear only once. This sample comprised peripheral blood, obtained less than 6 months after surgery. Receptor source: a boy under two years old with tuberous sclerosis and intractable seizures.

The chain couples TRBV16 to TRBJ1-4, with a tentative D call TRBD1 (5 bases). The V end lost 8 bases, the J end lost 4 bases, and 11 bases lay between the germline ends. Germline CDR1 and CDR2: KGHSY and FQNENV. The CDR3 spans 13 residues. CDR3: CASLPGDNEKLFF. In DNA, the CDR3 is TGTGCCAGCCTACCGGGGGATAATGAAAAACTGTTTTTT.

This chain links TRBV27 with TRBJ1-1, with D possibly matching TRBD1 (6 bases). The germline V gene has CDR1 MNHEY and CDR2 SMNVEV (reference sequence). V lost 6 bases to trimming and J lost 5 bases, with 22 bases between them. The CDR3 has 16 amino acids. Here the CDR3 reads CASSLTGGGVGTEAFF. Here the CDR3 DNA reads TGTGCCAGCAGCCTGACAGGTGGAGGAGTGGGAACTGAAGCTTTCTTT.

The chain has TRBV4-1 and TRBJ2-7; D might be TRBD1 (6 bases). This CDR3 region has 15 residues. Trimming stripped 4 bases from V and 2 bases from J, with 15 bases between. Germline V gives CDR1 MGHRA, CDR2 YSYEKL. Here the CDR3 reads CASSPSAGQPYEQYF. The CDR3 coding sequence is TGCGCCAGCAGCCCAAGCGCCGGACAGCCCTACGAGCAGTACTTC.

The J gene is TRBJ1-1, the V gene TRBV30; 11 positions match TRBD1. The CDR3 length is 14 residues. The V and J ends lost 1 base and 6 bases, in that order; junction bases with no gene match: 4. Germline V lookup: CDR1 GTSNPN, CDR2 SVGIG (reference sequence). Here the CDR3 DNA reads TGTGCCTGGAGTGAGGGACAGGGGGGCCCTGAAGCTTTCTTT. The encoded protein is CAWSEGQGGPEAFF.

This chain connects TRBV6-4 to TRBJ2-1; 14 bases are a match to TRBD2. Trimming took 2 bases from V and 4 from J; bases not matched to a gene: 4. The CDR3 totals 17 residues. Germline V gene data show CDR1 as MRHNA and CDR2 as SNTAGT. The CDR3 bases are TGTGCCAGCAGTGACCCGACTAGCGGGGGGGCTTACAATGAGCAGTTCTTC. Residues: CASSDPTSGGAYNEQFF.

The V call is TRBV6-1, the J call TRBJ2-1; 14 bases are shared with TRBD2. J lost 13 bases, V lost 3 bases, and 2 bases had no gene match. The CDR3 is 13 residues long. Germline-derived CDR1 and CDR2 are MNHNS and SASEGT. The CDR3 region has the DNA TGTGCCAGCAGTGAGGGACTAGCGGGGGCCCAGTTCTTC. Amino acid sequence: CASSEGLAGAQFF.

The chain recombines TRBV13 with TRBJ2-7; 9 bases are shared with TRBD1. Germline CDR1 reads PRHDT; CDR2 reads FYEKMQ (reference sequence). The CDR3 runs to 14 residues. The V segment lost 5 bases and the J segment 1 base; nucleotides outside the gene matches: 3. The CDR3 nucleotides are TGTGCCAGCAGCCAAGGACAGGGGTCCTACGAGCAGTACTTC. Protein sequence: CASSQGQGSYEQYF.

This chain joins TRBV3-1 (or the pseudogene TRBV3-2) and TRBJ2-7, with TRBD2 identical over 15 bases. The V segment lost 6 bases and the J segment 4 bases; nucleotides outside the gene matches: 4. The V gene's germline CDR1 is LGHDT and CDR2 YNNKEL (reference sequence). The CDR3 length is 15 residues. CDR3 nucleotides: TGTGCCAGCAGAACAGGGACTAGCGGGAGGTACGAGCAGTACTTC. Protein product: CASRTGTSGRYEQYF.

J is TRBJ2-1 and V is TRBV7-9; TRBD1 matches at 10 bases. CDR3 length: 16 amino acids. The V and J ends lost 0 bases and 3 bases, in that order; junction bases with no gene match: 2. The germline gives CDR1 SEHNR, CDR2 FQNEAQ (reference sequence). The CDR3 bases are TGTGCCAGCAGCTTAGCGGGGACAGGGGACTACAATGAGCAGTTCTTC. This translates into CASSLAGTGDYNEQFF.

This chain joins TRBV5-4 and TRBJ1-2; D is uncertain. Germline V gene data show CDR1 as SGHNT and CDR2 as YYREEE (reference sequence). Trimming pared 1 base from V and 4 bases from J, leaving 8 bases between. The CDR3 totals 13 residues. CDR3 nucleotide sequence: TGTGCCAGCAGCTTGTATCTGGGCTATGGCTACACCTTC. This encodes CASSLYLGYGYTF.

The chain links TRBV27 to TRBJ1-6; 9 nucleotides line up with TRBD1. Germline CDR1 is MNHEY and CDR2 is SMNVEV (reference sequence). The CDR3 extends over 14 amino acids. V shed 2 bases and J 10 bases; nucleotides not matched to a gene: 3. The CDR3 DNA follows: TGTGCCAGCAGTTTACGGGACAGGGACTCACCCCTCCACTTT. Encoded protein: CASSLRDRDSPLHF.